Listed here is a single T cell receptor beta chain. Original processing methods: Amplifying reference gene primers gave estimates of nucleated cell counts. The protocol was immunoSEQ multiplex PCR, while the TCRdb copy is restricted to in-frame clones and leaves out a portion. V and J calls and clone size are copied from that table; D and trimming were computed from the DNA. The table shows around 88,000 clones, with more than 85% occurring only once. The entry originates in a study of blood T cell repertoires in COVID-19. Study in general: Spain, Italy and the United States supplied samples that represented acute and convalescent COVID-19. The cDNA or gDNA used as material had been derived from T cells, B-cell-depleted T cells, or PBMCs.

Germline V gene data show CDR1 as SGHAT and CDR2 as FQDESV (reference sequence). V shed 1 base and J shed 0 bases, with 10 bases lying between them. CDR3 length equals 16 residues. Source material: peripheral blood. The receptor was derived from a man aged 55 to 69 with acute or convalescent COVID-19. The chain joins TRBV11-1 to TRBJ2-4; D is possibly TRBD2 (6 bases). The CDR3 region has the DNA TGTGCCAGCAGCTTAGGGACTATTATAGCCAAAAACATTCAGTACTTC. It specifies CASSLGTIIAKNIQYF.